These T cell receptor beta chains were read from a single sample in a study of T cells in Graves' hyperthyroidism and ophthalmopathy. TCRdb called the multiplex PCR reads again in MiXCR, with one record for every CDR3 protein. The sample yields hundreds of thousands of distinct CDR3 sequences, approximately 14% seen once. The sequencing sample was made of blood. The source is a woman aged 18-29 years with Graves' hyperthyroidism. The CDR3 runs from the conserved cysteine through the conserved F or W. The D gene is left open where the match is weak. Not every row has a clone size; where given, it reads once, few, many or a size class.

TRBV6-2/TRBV6-3	many	TRBJ2-3	TRBD2	TGTGCCAGCAGTTACTCTAGCGGGAGGGCGACAGATACGCAGTATTTT	CASSYSSGRATDTQYF
TRBV7-9	many	TRBJ2-3	TRBD1	TGTGCCAGCAGCCAGGGGAGACAGGGGACAGATACGCAGTATTTT	CASSQGRQGTDTQYF
TRBV5-4	few	TRBJ1-1	NA	TGTGCCAGCAGCTTGGAAAGGGTTTTTGACACTGAAGCTTTCTTT	CASSLERVFDTEAFF
TRBV7-9	many	TRBJ2-1	NA	TGTGCCAGCCCACGAAAGGGCTTGAGCTCCTACAATGAGCAGTTCTTC	CASPRKGLSSYNEQFF
TRBV27	many	TRBJ1-5	NA	TGTGCCAGCTGTACGGGTAATCAGCCCCAGCATTTT	CASCTGNQPQHF
TRBV11-3	NA	TRBJ2-5	TRBD1	TGTGCCAGCAGCCAGACAGGGGCCCGGGAGACCCAGTACTTC	CASSQTGARETQYF
TRBV11-2	few	TRBJ2-7	NA	TGTGCCAGCAGCTTAGATCCGCCTCCGCGAGGTAGGGAGCAGAACAACGAGCAGTACTTC	CASSLDPPPRGREQNNEQYF
TRBV6-1	many	TRBJ1-5	NA	TGTGCCAGCAACTTCCCGGGGACGAATCAGCCCCAGCATTTT	CASNFPGTNQPQHF
TRBV28	many	TRBJ2-7	NA	TGTGCCAGCAGTTTGACAGAGACCTACGAGCAGTACTTC	CASSLTETYEQYF
TRBV6-2/TRBV6-3	NA	TRBJ1-2	NA	TGTGCCAGCAGTTACACGAGAGGAACTGGCTACACCTTC	CASSYTRGTGYTF
TRBV12-3/TRBV12-4	NA	TRBJ2-6	TRBD2	TGTGCCAGCAGTCCCCGACTAGCGGGAGGAGGGGCTGGGGCCAACGTCCTGACTTTC	CASSPRLAGGGAGANVLTF
TRBV6-1	many	TRBJ1-2	NA	TGTGCCAGCAGGCCCGGGGGGGAAGGAGATGGCTACACCTTC	CASRPGGEGDGYTF
TRBV7-3	many	TRBJ2-1	TRBD2	TGTGCCAGCAGCCTAGCGGGGGACAATGAGCAGTTCTTC	CASSLAGDNEQFF
TRBV11-2	few	TRBJ2-5	TRBD1	TGTGCCAGTACCCCGACAGGGTCCCTCGGAGAGACCCAGTACTTC	CASTPTGSLGETQYF
TRBV7-8	many	TRBJ2-1	TRBD2	TGTGCCAGCAGCTTCAGCGGGGGGTGGAATGAGCAGTTCTTC	CASSFSGGWNEQFF
TRBV18	many	TRBJ1-1	NA	TGTGCCAGCTCACCACCGCCCGGCGGGGACACTGAAGCTTTCTTT	CASSPPPGGDTEAFF
TRBV29-1	many	TRBJ1-1	NA	TGCAGCGCTTGGACGCAAGGAGGCACTGAAGCTTTCTTT	CSAWTQGGTEAFF
TRBV5-4	few	TRBJ2-7	NA	TGTGCCAGCAGCCGCGGCAGTGGGTCCTACGAGCAGTACTTC	CASSRGSGSYEQYF
TRBV2	many	TRBJ1-4	NA	TGTGCCAGTGCCCCTAGGGTGGCAACTAATGAAAAACTGTTTTTT	CASAPRVATNEKLFF
TRBV5-1	many	TRBJ2-7	NA	TGCGCCAGCAGCCCCCGCCTCCAGGTGGGGGCTCCAGGCGAGCAGTACTTC	CASSPRLQVGAPGEQYF
TRBV5-1	NA	TRBJ2-3	NA	TGCGCCAGCAGCTTGTATCTGACAGGAACAAGCACAGATACGCAGTATTTT	CASSLYLTGTSTDTQYF
TRBV20-1	many	TRBJ2-3	TRBD2	TGCAGTGCTGACCCGAGCGGGAGGGCTGGAGATACGCAGTATTTT	CSADPSGRAGDTQYF
TRBV9	NA	TRBJ1-2	NA	TGTGCCAGCACGGCGACAAACTATGGCTACACCTTC	CASTATNYGYTF
TRBV5-1	many	TRBJ2-5	NA	TGCGCCAGCAGCTGGGCCGGGCCAGAACAAGAGACCCAGTACTTC	CASSWAGPEQETQYF
TRBV3-1	many	TRBJ2-7	TRBD2	TGTGCCAGCAGACTTCGTACTAGCGGGGTCTACGAGCAGTACTTC	CASRLRTSGVYEQYF
TRBV2	NA	TRBJ2-5	TRBD2	TGTGCCAGTGGGGGGCCAGCGGGAGGGGAGTACTTC	CASGGPAGGEYF
TRBV5-1	many	TRBJ2-1	NA	TGCGCCAGCAGCTTGGTCGGTAGGGGTAGCGATGAGCAGTTCTTC	CASSLVGRGSDEQFF
TRBV20-1	NA	TRBJ2-7	NA	TGCAGTGCTTCGACCTCCGGGCCCTTTTCCTCCTACGAGCAGTACTTC	CSASTSGPFSSYEQYF
TRBV7-8	many	TRBJ2-5	NA	TGTGCCAGCAGCCGCGTCCGGTGGGACAACCAAGAGACCCAGTACTTC	CASSRVRWDNQETQYF
TRBV7-6	many	TRBJ2-3	NA	TGTGCCAGCGGGGTGTATACAGATACGCAGTATTTT	CASGVYTDTQYF
TRBV5-1	NA	TRBJ2-3	NA	TGCGCCAGCAGCTTGTTGGCGGGGGCCGGGGAAGATACGCAGTATTTT	CASSLLAGAGEDTQYF
TRBV20-1	NA	TRBJ2-2	TRBD1	TGCAGTGCTACACAACAAGGACAGGGGAGGTTTTTT	CSATQQGQGRFF
TRBV10-3	many	TRBJ1-2	NA	TGTGCCATCAGTGTGAGGCAGGAGGATGGCTACACCTTC	CAISVRQEDGYTF
TRBV12-3/TRBV12-4	many	TRBJ2-1	NA	TGTGCCAGCAGTTTAGATGGGGCCTCCTACAATGAGCAGTTCTTC	CASSLDGASYNEQFF
TRBV2	many	TRBJ2-4	NA	TGTGCCAGCAGTGATTCGGTTCGCGTGGGAGCCAAAAACATTCAGTACTTC	CASSDSVRVGAKNIQYF
TRBV28	many	TRBJ1-5	TRBD1	TGTGCCAGCAGTACAGGGGGAAATAGCAATCAGCCCCAGCATTTT	CASSTGGNSNQPQHF
TRBV12-3/TRBV12-4	many	TRBJ2-6	NA	TGTGCCAGCAGTCGCCGGGGCTCTGGGGCCAACGTCCTGACTTTC	CASSRRGSGANVLTF
TRBV7-2	many	TRBJ2-7	TRBD2	TGTGCCAGCAGCTTAAGGACTAGCGGGGGGTACGAGCAGTACTTC	CASSLRTSGGYEQYF
TRBV12-3/TRBV12-4	many	TRBJ2-3	NA	TGTGCCAGCAGTCTCGGGGGACAGAGCACAGATACGCAGTATTTT	CASSLGGQSTDTQYF
TRBV7-2	many	TRBJ1-6	NA	TGTGCCAGCAGCTCCCGACAGAGCTATAATTCACCCCTCCACTTT	CASSSRQSYNSPLHF
TRBV7-9	many	TRBJ1-2	NA	TGTGCCAGCAGCCTCAAAATGAGGAACTATGGCTACACCTTC	CASSLKMRNYGYTF
TRBV7-9	NA	TRBJ1-1	NA	TGTGCCAGCAGCTTGTCACCGGAAGCTTTCTTT	CASSLSPEAFF
TRBV10-3	many	TRBJ1-3	NA	TGTGCCATCAGTGTTAGTGGCTCTGGAAACACCATATATTTT	CAISVSGSGNTIYF
TRBV2	many	TRBJ2-2	NA	TGTGCCAGCAGTGAAGCGATAGCGTCCGGGGAGCTGTTTTTT	CASSEAIASGELFF
TRBV7-8	few	TRBJ1-4	NA	TGTGCCAGCAGCTTCCCCCCAGGCCCAGCCAATGAAAAACTGTTTTTT	CASSFPPGPANEKLFF
TRBV7-9	NA	TRBJ2-4	NA	TGTGCCAGCAGCGAGAAAAACATTCAGTACTTC	CASSEKNIQYF